The source of this TCR beta chain is a study of T cell changes during pregnancy in multiple sclerosis. Assay: immunoSEQ multiplex PCR; the TCRdb copy retains only in-frame clones and omits some. The sample includes roughly 93,000 clones, 92% of them seen just once. The source is a female donor in good health, enrolled as a control in a pregnancy study. The sample was peripheral blood, taken after pregnancy.

In nucleotides, the CDR3 is TGTGCCAGCAGCTTGGCCGGGGGACCGGACCAAGAGACCCAGTACTTC. Amino acids: CASSLAGGPDQETQYF. The rearrangement links TRBV5-6 to TRBJ2-5; D is possibly TRBD2 (6 bases). This CDR3 spans 16 amino acids. The V gene lost 0 bases and the J gene lost 0 bases, with 12 bases spanning the gap. The germline gives CDR1 SGHDT, CDR2 YYEEEE.